Listed here are 25 T cell receptor beta chains from one sample, sequenced in a study of T-cell reconstitution after alpha-beta-depleted transplantation in children. Preparation of the TCRbeta library was carried out with unique molecular identifiers. Each CDR3 protein gets one entry after TCRdb re-called the PCR reads with MiXCR. The table lists roughly 420,000 distinct CDR3 sequences, 15% to 20% of them singletons. The sequences come from PBMCs, mostly from graft donor cells, collected 360 days after TCRalphabeta/CD19-depleted stem cell transplant. These receptors came from a boy younger than two who had a stem cell transplant for Wiskott-Aldrich syndrome, so the T cells may come from the graft donor.

This clonotype appeared many times. V gene TRBV6-6 combines with J gene TRBJ1-5, with D unclear. This CDR3 region has 12 residues. Per germline, CDR1 MNHNY and CDR2 SVGAGI (reference sequence). Trimming removed 7 bases at V and 4 bases at J, with 8 bases between. CDR3 nucleotide sequence: TGTGCCAGCACCAGGTCGAATCAGCCCCAGCATTTT. This codes for CASTRSNQPQHF.

This chain joins TRBV3-1 and TRBJ2-2; D not resolved. Trimming pared 0 bases from V and 7 bases from J, leaving 9 bases between. The germline V gene has CDR1 LGHDT and CDR2 YNNKEL (reference sequence). The CDR3 contains 14 residues. CDR3 loop: CASSQEVSYGELFF. The DNA of the CDR3 is TGTGCCAGCAGCCAAGAGGTATCGTACGGGGAGCTGTTTTTT.

The chain couples TRBV11-2 to TRBJ2-4, with D possibly TRBD1 on 6 matching bases. V gave up 2 bases and J gave up 0 bases, with 11 bases separating them. The CDR3 length is 16 residues. Germline V gives CDR1 SGHAT, CDR2 FQNNGV. CDR3 residues: CASSLLGGLAKNIQYF. CDR3 coding DNA: TGTGCCAGCAGCTTATTAGGGGGTTTAGCCAAAAACATTCAGTACTTC. Filled out from reference TRBV11-2 and TRBJ2-4, the complete variable domain reads EAGVAQSPRYKIIEKRQSVAFWCNPISGHATLYWYQQILGQGPKLLIQFQNNGVVDDSQLPKDRFSAERLKGVDSTLKIQPAKLEDSAVYLCASSLLGGLAKNIQYFGAGTRLSVL.

In the case of this clonotype: Germline is not matched at one junction end, which may reflect a read error. CDR3 DNA sequence: TGTGCTAGCAGTGACCCGGACAGTCAAGAGACCCAGTACTTC. Its translation is CASSDPDSQETQYF. V gene TRBV25-1 combines with J gene TRBJ2-5, with a tentative D call TRBD1 (6 bases). Germline V CDR1 and CDR2: MGHDK, SYGVNS. The CDR3 runs 14 residues.

This sequence joins TRBV9 and TRBJ2-1; D possibly corresponds to TRBD1 (5 bases). The CDR3 extends over 14 amino acids. Germline assignment: CDR1 SGDLS and CDR2 YYNGEE. V lost 3 bases and J lost 9, with 16 bases in between. CDR3 sequence: CASSGTHGTGEQFF. CDR3 nucleotide sequence: TGTGCCAGCAGCGGGACCCATGGTACAGGTGAGCAGTTCTTC.

DNA for the CDR3: TGTGCCTGGAGTGTACCGGGACGCGCAGATACGCAGTATTTT. Translation gives CAWSVPGRADTQYF. The rearrangement joins TRBV30 to TRBJ2-3; D may be TRBD1 or TRBD2 (5 bases each). The CDR3 contains 14 residues. Trimming shortened V by 0 bases and J by 4 bases, and 11 bases separated the two germline ends. Germline V gene sequence: CDR1 GTSNPN, CDR2 SVGIG (reference sequence).

This clonotype has a handful of counts. J is TRBJ2-2 and V is TRBV9, with 11 bases lining up with TRBD2. Germline V gives CDR1 SGDLS, CDR2 YYNGEE. This CDR3 region has 19 residues. J was trimmed by 1 base and V by 0 bases; bases with no gene match: 8. In DNA, the CDR3 is TGTGCCAGCAGCGTAGAAGCACGGCTAGCGGGAGGGAACACCGGGGAGCTGTTTTTT. This sequence encodes CASSVEARLAGGNTGELFF.

This clonotype was picked up a small number of times. The chain joins TRBV25-1 to TRBJ2-3; 13 positions match TRBD2. Per germline, CDR1 MGHDK and CDR2 SYGVNS. The V gene end was trimmed by 5 bases and the J gene end by 4 bases; junction bases not matched to a gene: 6. The CDR3 spans 16 residues. CDR3 in amino acids: CASSPWTSGGPDTQYF. CDR3 nucleotides: TGTGCCAGCAGTCCCTGGACTAGCGGGGGACCAGATACGCAGTATTTT.

This clonotype has more than one count but fewer than ten. This rearrangement joins TRBV12-3 or TRBV12-4 to TRBJ1-5; D may be TRBD1 (5 bases). Trimming pared 2 bases from V and 0 bases from J, leaving 11 bases between. The CDR3 contains 16 residues. The CDR3 nucleotides are TGTGCCAGCAGTTTAATAGGGGTGTATAGCAATCAGCCCCAGCATTTT. Its protein product is CASSLIGVYSNQPQHF.

The V gene is TRBV5-6, the J gene TRBJ2-1, with TRBD1 matching over 9 bases. The trim removed 4 bases at V and 9 bases at J, leaving 14 bases unmatched. This CDR3 region has 16 residues. Germline V gene data show CDR1 as SGHDT and CDR2 as YYEEEE. Written as DNA, the CDR3 is TGTGCCAGCAGCCCCTTCGGGGACAGGGTTTTTCCTGAGCAGTTCTTC. Translated: CASSPFGDRVFPEQFF.

This clonotype was observed a few times. The V and J genes are TRBV4-1 and TRBJ2-7; the match to TRBD2 covers 12 bases. The trim removed 0 bases at V and 5 bases at J, leaving 23 bases unmatched. In germline, CDR1 is MGHRA, CDR2 YSYEKL. The CDR3 extends over 22 amino acids. CDR3 coding DNA: TGCGCCAGCAGCCAAGAAAGCCTTAGAGGGCTAGCGGGGGGGCGCTCGGGTAACGAGCAGTACTTC. Translating it yields CASSQESLRGLAGGRSGNEQYF.

V and J are TRBV29-1 and TRBJ2-2; D is unclear. The CDR3 sequence is 13 residues long. Trimming removed 3 bases at V and 2 bases at J, with 7 bases between. Germline CDR1 is SQVTM and CDR2 is ANQGSEA. DNA for the CDR3: TGCAGCGTTGACAAGGAAAACACCGGGGAGCTGTTTTTT. Encoded protein: CSVDKENTGELFF.

This chain connects TRBV10-2 to TRBJ1-5; D gene uncertain. The V and J ends lost 4 bases and 1 base respectively, with 11 bases between them. Germline assignment: CDR1 WSHSY and CDR2 SAAADI. The CDR3 spans 15 residues. The CDR3 region has the DNA TGCGCCAGCAGTGGTCTGGGAACAAGCAATCAGCCCCAGCATTTT. Protein product: CASSGLGTSNQPQHF.

The sample holds a few counts of this clonotype. The chain couples TRBV28 to TRBJ2-7, with 9 positions matching TRBD2. The CDR3 totals 15 residues. Per the germline V gene, CDR1 is MDHEN and CDR2 is SYDVKM. V lost 4 bases, J lost 4 bases, and 8 bases stayed unmatched. CDR3 sequence: CASSSAPGLAYEQYF. DNA for the CDR3: TGTGCCAGCAGTTCGGCCCCGGGACTAGCATACGAGCAGTACTTC.

Only a few counts were recorded for this clonotype. The genes are TRBV4-3 and TRBJ2-1, with D possibly being TRBD2 (5 bases). The CDR3 has 18 residues. Germline CDR1 and CDR2: LGHNA and YSLEER. Trimming cost V 1 base and J 5 bases, with 21 bases left between them. The CDR3 sequence is CASSQGWALWVGNNEQFF. CDR3 DNA: TGCGCCAGCAGCCAAGGGTGGGCCCTCTGGGTCGGGAACAATGAGCAGTTCTTC.

The CDR3 DNA reads TGTGCCAGCAGTTTGCTTCAGTACAATGAGCAGTTCTTC. As protein: CASSLLQYNEQFF. This chain connects TRBV12-3 or TRBV12-4 to TRBJ2-1; D ambiguous. This CDR3 has 13 amino acids. V was cut by 3 bases and J by 4 bases, with 7 bases left in between.

This clonotype has more than one count but fewer than ten. The chain couples TRBV29-1 to TRBJ2-3, with TRBD2 matching 9 bases. This CDR3 is built from 15 residues. The V gene end was trimmed by 2 bases and the J gene end by 3 bases; junction bases not matched to a gene: 6. The germline gives CDR1 SQVTM, CDR2 ANQGSEA. In DNA form, the CDR3 reads TGCAGCGTTGAAAGGGAAACTAGCGGGACAGATACGCAGTATTTT. Its protein is CSVERETSGTDTQYF.

In its sample, this clonotype was seen many times. The J gene is TRBJ2-5, the V gene TRBV24-1, with TRBD2 as a possible D gene (7 bases). The length of the CDR3 is 15 residues. V lost 3 bases, J lost 5 bases, and 15 bases lay in between. Germline V gene data show CDR1 as KGHDR and CDR2 as SFDVKD. CDR3 nucleotide sequence: TGTGCCACCAGTGATGGGGCCAGGGGAGGGGAGACCCAGTACTTC. Residues: CATSDGARGGETQYF.

The chain recombines TRBV12-3 or TRBV12-4 with TRBJ2-5; 11 positions agree with TRBD2. V gave up 3 bases and J gave up 5 bases; unmatched junction bases: 8. The CDR3 length is 16 residues. For the CDR3, the DNA is TGTGCCAGCAGTTTCGATAGCGGGAGGGCCCGGGAGACCCAGTACTTC. Its protein is CASSFDSGRARETQYF.

This clonotype was detected a few times. This chain links TRBV12-3 or TRBV12-4 with TRBJ2-1; 10 positions agree with TRBD2. This CDR3 comprises 15 residues. The trim removed 6 bases at V and 2 bases at J, leaving 4 bases unmatched. The CDR3 region is CASRDSGRAYNEQFF. The CDR3 DNA follows: TGTGCCAGCAGAGACAGCGGGAGGGCCTACAATGAGCAGTTCTTC.

The chain has TRBV23-1 and TRBJ2-1, with 11 bases lining up with TRBD2. TRBV23-1 is placed among ORFs of uncertain function. The CDR3 loop spans 19 amino acids. Unmatched junction bases numbered 12, after V lost 0 bases and J lost 5 bases. The CDR3 reads CASSQSSRIGTSGNNEQFF. Here the CDR3 DNA reads TGCGCCAGCAGTCAATCAAGCCGAATTGGGACTAGCGGAAACAATGAGCAGTTCTTC.

This clonotype appeared a few times. The chain carries TRBV7-2 and TRBJ2-5; TRBD2 is a possible D gene (6 bases). The CDR3 has 16 amino acids. Per germline, CDR1 SGHTA and CDR2 FQGNSA. The V and J ends lost 0 bases and 4 bases respectively, with 15 bases between them. The CDR3 nucleotides are TGTGCCAGCAGCTTAGCTGTAGCGGTCGGGGGAGAGACCCAGTACTTC. It translates to CASSLAVAVGGETQYF. The full variable domain, completed using reference TRBV7-2 and TRBJ2-5, is GAGVSQSPSNKVTEKGKDVELRCDPISGHTALYWYRQSLGQGLEFLIYFQGNSAPDKSGLPSDRFSAERTGGSVSTLTIQRTQQEDSAVYLCASSLAVAVGGETQYFGPGTRLLVL.

The CDR3 sequence: CASRRQGGSYEQYF. The CDR3 DNA reads TGTGCCAGCAGGAGACAGGGTGGGTCCTACGAGCAGTACTTC. This chain joins TRBV25-1 and TRBJ2-7; 7 positions agree with TRBD1. The CDR3 sequence is 14 residues long. Per germline, CDR1 MGHDK and CDR2 SYGVNS. J lost 1 base, V lost 6 bases, and 6 bases had no gene match.

The table lists this clonotype with a count of one. The chain joins TRBV5-1 to TRBJ2-7; TRBD1 matches at 7 bases. The CDR3 totals 15 residues. V dropped 4 bases and J dropped 3; count of bases not matched to a gene: 10. CDR1 SGHRS and CDR2 YFSETQ come from the germline V gene. CDR3 nucleotide sequence: TGCGCCAGCAGCCGGGGCTCGGGACAGAACTACGAGCAGTACTTC. As protein: CASSRGSGQNYEQYF.

This sequence joins TRBV4-3 and TRBJ2-3; 7 bases agree with TRBD2. Trimming cost V 2 bases and J 6 bases; bases outside gene matches: 14. Germline assignment: CDR1 LGHNA and CDR2 YSLEER. CDR3 length equals 17 residues. The CDR3 region is CASSQSGNGVGGDTQYF. CDR3 sequence (DNA): TGCGCCAGCAGCCAAAGCGGGAATGGAGTCGGAGGGGATACGCAGTATTTT.